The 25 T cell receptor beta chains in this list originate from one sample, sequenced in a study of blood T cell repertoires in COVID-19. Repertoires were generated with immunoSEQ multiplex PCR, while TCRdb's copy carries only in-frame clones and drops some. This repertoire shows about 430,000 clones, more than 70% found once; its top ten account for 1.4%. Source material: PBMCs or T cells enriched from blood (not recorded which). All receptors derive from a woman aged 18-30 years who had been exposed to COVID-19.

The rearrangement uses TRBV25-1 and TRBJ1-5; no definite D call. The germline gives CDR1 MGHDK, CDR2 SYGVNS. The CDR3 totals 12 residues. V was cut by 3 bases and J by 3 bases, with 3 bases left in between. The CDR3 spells CASSEYNQPQHF. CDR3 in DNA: TGTGCCAGCAGTGAGTACAATCAGCCCCAGCATTTT.

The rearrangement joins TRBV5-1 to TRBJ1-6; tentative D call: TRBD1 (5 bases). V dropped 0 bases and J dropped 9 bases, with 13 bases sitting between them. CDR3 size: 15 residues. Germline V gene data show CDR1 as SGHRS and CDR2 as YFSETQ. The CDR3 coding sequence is TGCGCCAGCAGCTTGGACGGGGCGCGGGGTTCACCCCTCCACTTT. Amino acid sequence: CASSLDGARGSPLHF.

In nucleotides, the CDR3 is TGTGCCAGCAGCTTGGACAGGGTCGGCGGCTACACCTTC. Translation gives CASSLDRVGGYTF. The chain couples TRBV7-2 to TRBJ1-2; 8 positions agree with TRBD1. Trimming removed 3 bases from V and 8 bases from J; junction bases left unmatched: 5. The germline gives CDR1 SGHTA, CDR2 FQGNSA. The CDR3 runs 13 residues.

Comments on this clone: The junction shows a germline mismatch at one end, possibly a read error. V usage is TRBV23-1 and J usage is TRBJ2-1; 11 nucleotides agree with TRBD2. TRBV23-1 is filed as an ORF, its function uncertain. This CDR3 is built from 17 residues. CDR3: CASSQSMTSGIDNEQFF. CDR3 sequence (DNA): TGCGCCAGCAGCCAATCCATGACTAGCGGGATCGACAATGAGCAGTTCTTC.

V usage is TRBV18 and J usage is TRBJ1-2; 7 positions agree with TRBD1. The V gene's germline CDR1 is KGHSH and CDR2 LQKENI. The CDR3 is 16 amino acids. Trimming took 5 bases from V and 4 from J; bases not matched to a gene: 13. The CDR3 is CASSTTGLPPLYGYTF. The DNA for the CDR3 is TGTGCCAGCTCAACGACAGGGCTTCCCCCTCTCTATGGCTACACCTTC.

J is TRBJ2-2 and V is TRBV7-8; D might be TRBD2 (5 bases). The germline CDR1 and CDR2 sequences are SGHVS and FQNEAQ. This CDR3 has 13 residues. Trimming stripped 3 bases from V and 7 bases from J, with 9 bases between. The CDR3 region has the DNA TGTGCCAGCAGCTTGGGAGAGGGCGGGGAGCTGTTTTTT. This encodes CASSLGEGGELFF.

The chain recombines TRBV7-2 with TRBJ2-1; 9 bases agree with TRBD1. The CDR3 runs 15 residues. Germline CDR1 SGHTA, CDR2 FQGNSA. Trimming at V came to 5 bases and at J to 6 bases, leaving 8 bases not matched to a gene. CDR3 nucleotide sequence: TGTGCCAGCAGCGCAAGACAGGGGGGGAGCAATGAGCAGTTCTTC. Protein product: CASSARQGGSNEQFF.

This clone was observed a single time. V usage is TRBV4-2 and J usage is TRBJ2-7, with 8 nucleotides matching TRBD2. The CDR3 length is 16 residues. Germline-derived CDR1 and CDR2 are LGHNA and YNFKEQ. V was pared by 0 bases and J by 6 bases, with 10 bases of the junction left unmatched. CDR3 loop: CASSQDTGTSASEQYF. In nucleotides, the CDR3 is TGTGCCAGCAGCCAAGACACCGGGACTAGTGCTTCCGAGCAGTACTTC.

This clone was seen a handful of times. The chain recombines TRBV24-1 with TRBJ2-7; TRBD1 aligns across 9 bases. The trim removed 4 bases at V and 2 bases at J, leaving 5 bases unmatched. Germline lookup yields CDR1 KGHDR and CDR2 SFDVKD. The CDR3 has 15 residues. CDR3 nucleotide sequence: TGTGCCACCAGTGACCCGGGACAGGGAACCTACGAGCAGTACTTC. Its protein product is CATSDPGQGTYEQYF.

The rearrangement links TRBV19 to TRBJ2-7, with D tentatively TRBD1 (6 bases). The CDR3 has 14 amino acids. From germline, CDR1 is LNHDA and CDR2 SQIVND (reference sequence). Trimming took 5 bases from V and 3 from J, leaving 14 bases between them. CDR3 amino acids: CASSFQDRLYEQYF. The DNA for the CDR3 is TGTGCCAGTAGTTTCCAGGACAGACTCTACGAGCAGTACTTC.

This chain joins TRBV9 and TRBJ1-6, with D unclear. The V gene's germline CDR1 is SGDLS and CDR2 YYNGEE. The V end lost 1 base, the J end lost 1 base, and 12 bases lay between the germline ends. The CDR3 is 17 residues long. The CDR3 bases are TGTGCCAGCAGCGTAAGCAAAACAGATTCCTATAATTCACCCCTCCACTTT. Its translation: CASSVSKTDSYNSPLHF.

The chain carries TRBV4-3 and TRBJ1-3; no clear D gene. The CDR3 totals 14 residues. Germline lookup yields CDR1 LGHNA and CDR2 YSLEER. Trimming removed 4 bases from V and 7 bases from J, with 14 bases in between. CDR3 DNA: TGCGCCAGCAGCCTTCAGGTCTTTGGTAACACCATATATTTT. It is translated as CASSLQVFGNTIYF.

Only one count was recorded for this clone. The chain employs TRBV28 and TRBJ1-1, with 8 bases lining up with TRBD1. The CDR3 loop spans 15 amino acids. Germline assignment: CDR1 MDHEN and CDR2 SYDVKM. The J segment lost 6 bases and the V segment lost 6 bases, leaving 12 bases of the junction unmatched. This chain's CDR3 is CASSFRRGQKSEAFF. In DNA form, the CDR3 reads TGTGCCAGCAGCTTCCGCAGGGGGCAAAAATCTGAAGCTTTCTTT.

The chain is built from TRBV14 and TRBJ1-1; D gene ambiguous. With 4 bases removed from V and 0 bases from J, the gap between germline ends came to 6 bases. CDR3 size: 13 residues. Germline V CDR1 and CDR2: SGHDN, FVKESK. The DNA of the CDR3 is TGTGCCAGCAGCCTCGTTTTGAACACTGAAGCTTTCTTT. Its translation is CASSLVLNTEAFF.

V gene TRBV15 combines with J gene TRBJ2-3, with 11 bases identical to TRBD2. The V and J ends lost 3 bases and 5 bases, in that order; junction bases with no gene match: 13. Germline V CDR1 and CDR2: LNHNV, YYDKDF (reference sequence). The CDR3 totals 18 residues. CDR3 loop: CATSRRRIAGGPLDTQYF. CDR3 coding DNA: TGTGCCACCAGCAGGCGCCGAATAGCGGGAGGGCCCCTAGATACGCAGTATTTT.

CDR3 sequence (DNA): TGTGCCACCAGTGACATCGGGACTAGCGGGAGCTACGAGCAGTACTTC. This encodes CATSDIGTSGSYEQYF. This rearrangement joins TRBV24-1 to TRBJ2-7; 14 bases agree with TRBD2. V was pared by 4 bases and J by 3 bases, with 4 bases of the junction left unmatched. This CDR3 has 16 residues. Germline assignment: CDR1 KGHDR and CDR2 SFDVKD.

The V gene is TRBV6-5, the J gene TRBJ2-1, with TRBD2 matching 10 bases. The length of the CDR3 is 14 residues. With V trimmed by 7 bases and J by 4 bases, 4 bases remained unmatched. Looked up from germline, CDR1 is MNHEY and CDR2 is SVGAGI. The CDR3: CASTLAGAYNEQFF. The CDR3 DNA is TGTGCCAGCACGCTAGCGGGAGCTTACAATGAGCAGTTCTTC.

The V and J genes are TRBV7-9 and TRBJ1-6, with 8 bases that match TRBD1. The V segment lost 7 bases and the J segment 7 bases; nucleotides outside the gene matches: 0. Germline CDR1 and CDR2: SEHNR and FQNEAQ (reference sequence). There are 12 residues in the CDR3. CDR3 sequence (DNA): TGTGCCAGCAACAGGGGGAATTCACCCCTCCACTTT. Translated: CASNRGNSPLHF.

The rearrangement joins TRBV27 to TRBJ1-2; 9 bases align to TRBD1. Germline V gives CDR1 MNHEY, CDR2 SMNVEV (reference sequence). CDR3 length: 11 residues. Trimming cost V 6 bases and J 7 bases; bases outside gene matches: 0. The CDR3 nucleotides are TGTGCCAGCAGGACAGGGGGTGGCTACACCTTC. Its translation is CASRTGGGYTF.

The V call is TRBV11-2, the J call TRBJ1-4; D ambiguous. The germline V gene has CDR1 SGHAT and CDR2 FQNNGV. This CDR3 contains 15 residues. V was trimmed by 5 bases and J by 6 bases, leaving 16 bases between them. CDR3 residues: CASSPLAMADEKLFF. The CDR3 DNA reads TGTGCCAGCAGCCCCCTCGCTATGGCGGATGAAAAACTGTTTTTT.

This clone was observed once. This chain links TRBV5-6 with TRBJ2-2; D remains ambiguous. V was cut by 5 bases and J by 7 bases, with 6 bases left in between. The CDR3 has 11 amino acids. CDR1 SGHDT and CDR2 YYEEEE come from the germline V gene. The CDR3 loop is CASRSIGELFF. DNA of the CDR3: TGTGCCAGCAGATCCATCGGGGAGCTGTTTTTT. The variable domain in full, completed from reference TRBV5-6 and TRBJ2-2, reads DAGVTQSPTHLIKTRGQQVTLRCSPKSGHDTVSWYQQALGQGPQFIFQYYEEEERQRGNFPDRFSGHQFPNYSSELNVNALLLGDSALYLCASRSIGELFFGEGSRLTVL.

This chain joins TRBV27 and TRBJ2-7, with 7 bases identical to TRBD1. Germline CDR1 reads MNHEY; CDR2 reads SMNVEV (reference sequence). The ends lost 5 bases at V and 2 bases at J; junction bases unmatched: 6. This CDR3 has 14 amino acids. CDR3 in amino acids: CASSKPGQPYEQYF. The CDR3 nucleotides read TGTGCCAGCAGTAAGCCGGGACAGCCCTACGAGCAGTACTTC.

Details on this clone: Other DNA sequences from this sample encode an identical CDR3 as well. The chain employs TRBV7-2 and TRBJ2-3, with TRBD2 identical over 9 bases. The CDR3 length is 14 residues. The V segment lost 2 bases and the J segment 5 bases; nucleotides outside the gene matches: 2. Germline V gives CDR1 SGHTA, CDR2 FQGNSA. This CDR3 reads CASSLQAGGDTQYF. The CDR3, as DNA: TGTGCCAGCAGCTTACAAGCGGGAGGAGATACGCAGTATTTT.

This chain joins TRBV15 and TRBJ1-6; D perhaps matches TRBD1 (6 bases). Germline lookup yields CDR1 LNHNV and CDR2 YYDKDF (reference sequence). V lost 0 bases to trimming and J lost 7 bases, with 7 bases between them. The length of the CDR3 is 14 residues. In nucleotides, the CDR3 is TGTGCCACCAGCAGAGATACAGGGAATTCACCCCTCCACTTT. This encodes CATSRDTGNSPLHF.

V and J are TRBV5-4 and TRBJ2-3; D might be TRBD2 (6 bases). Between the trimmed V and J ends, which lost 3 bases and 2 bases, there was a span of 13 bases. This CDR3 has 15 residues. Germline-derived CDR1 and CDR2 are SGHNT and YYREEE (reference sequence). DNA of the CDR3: TGTGCCAGCAGCTCCTCGGGAGTCATCACAGATACGCAGTATTTT. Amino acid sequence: CASSSSGVITDTQYF. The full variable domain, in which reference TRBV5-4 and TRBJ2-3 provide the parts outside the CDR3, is ETGVTQSPTHLIKTRGQQVTLRCSSQSGHNTVSWYQQALGQGPQFIFQYYREEENGRGNFPPRFSGLQFPNYSSELNVNALELDDSALYLCASSSSGVITDTQYFGPGTRLTVL.